The entry below gives a single T cell receptor (beta chain) sequence along with its context. An end of the junction does not agree with germline; a read error may underlie this. A modified ARM-PCR protocol with three rounds of nested PCR amplified TCRbeta. TCRdb independently ran MiXCR on the multiplex PCR reads; one entry per CDR3 protein. Here the sample spans over 85,000 distinct CDR3 sequences, over 70% being singletons. Germline values: CDR1 LGHNA, CDR2 YSLEER. The CDR3 consists of 21 residues. This sample was included in a study of tumor and adjacent non-tumor tissue in lung cancer. This sample's RNA came from whole unsorted tissue.

The chain employs TRBV4-3 and TRBJ2-3; 8 nucleotides match TRBD2. The sequence derives from a man aged 65 to 79 with non-small cell lung cancer. The sample was lung tumor tissue. The CDR3 is CTSSQVWTSRRTTGNTDTQYF. CDR3 sequence (DNA): TGCACCAGCAGCCAAGTTTGGACTAGCAGGAGGACCACCGGGAACACAGATACGCAGTATTTT.